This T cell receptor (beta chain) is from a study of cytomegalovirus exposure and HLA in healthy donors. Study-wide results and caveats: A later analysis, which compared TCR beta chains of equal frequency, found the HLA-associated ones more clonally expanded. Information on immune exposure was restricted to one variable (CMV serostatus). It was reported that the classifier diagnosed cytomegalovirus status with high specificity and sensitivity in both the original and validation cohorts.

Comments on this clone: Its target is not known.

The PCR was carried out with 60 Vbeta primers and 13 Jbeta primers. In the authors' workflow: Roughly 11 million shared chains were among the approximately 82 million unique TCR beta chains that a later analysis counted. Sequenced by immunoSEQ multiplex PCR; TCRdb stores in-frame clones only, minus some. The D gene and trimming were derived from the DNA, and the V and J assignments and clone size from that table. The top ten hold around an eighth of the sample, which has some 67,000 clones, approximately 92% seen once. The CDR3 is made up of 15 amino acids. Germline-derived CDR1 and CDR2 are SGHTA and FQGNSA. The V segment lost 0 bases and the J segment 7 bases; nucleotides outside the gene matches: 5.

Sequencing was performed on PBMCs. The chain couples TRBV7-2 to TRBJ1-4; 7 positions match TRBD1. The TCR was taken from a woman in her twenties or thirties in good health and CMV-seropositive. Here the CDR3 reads CASSLAGTGAEKLFF. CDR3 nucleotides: TGTGCCAGCAGCTTAGCGGGTACAGGGGCTGAAAAACTGTTTTTT. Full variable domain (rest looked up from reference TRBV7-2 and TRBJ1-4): GAGVSQSPSNKVTEKGKDVELRCDPISGHTALYWYRQSLGQGLEFLIYFQGNSAPDKSGLPSDRFSAERTGGSVSTLTIQRTQQEDSAVYLCASSLAGTGAEKLFFGSGTQLSVL.